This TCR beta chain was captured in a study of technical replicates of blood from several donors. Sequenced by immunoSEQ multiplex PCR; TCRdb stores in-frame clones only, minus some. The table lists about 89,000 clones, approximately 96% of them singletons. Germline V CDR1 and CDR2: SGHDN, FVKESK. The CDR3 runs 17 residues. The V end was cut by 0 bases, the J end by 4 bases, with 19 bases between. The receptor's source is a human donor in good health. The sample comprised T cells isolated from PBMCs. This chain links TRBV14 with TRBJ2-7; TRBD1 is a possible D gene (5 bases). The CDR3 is CASSQERYPRGPYEQYF. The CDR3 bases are TGTGCCAGCAGCCAAGAACGTTACCCTAGGGGCCCTTACGAGCAGTACTTC.